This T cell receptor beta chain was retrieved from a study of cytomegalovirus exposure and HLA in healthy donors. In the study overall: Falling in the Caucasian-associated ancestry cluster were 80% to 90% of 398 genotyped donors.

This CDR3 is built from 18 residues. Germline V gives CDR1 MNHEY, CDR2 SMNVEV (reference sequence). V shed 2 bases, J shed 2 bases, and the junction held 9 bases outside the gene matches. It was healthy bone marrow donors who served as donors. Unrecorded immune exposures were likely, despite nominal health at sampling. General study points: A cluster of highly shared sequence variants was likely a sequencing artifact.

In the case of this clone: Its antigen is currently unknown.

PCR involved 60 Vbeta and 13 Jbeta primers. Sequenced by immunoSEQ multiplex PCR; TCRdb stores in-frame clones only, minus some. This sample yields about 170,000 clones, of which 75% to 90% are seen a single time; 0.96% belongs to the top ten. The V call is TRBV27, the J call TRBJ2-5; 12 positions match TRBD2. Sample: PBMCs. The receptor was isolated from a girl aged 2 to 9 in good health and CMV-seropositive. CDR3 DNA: TGTGCCAGCAGTTTAGTAGGCCTAGCGGGAGGGATGCAAGAGACCCAGTACTTC. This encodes CASSLVGLAGGMQETQYF.